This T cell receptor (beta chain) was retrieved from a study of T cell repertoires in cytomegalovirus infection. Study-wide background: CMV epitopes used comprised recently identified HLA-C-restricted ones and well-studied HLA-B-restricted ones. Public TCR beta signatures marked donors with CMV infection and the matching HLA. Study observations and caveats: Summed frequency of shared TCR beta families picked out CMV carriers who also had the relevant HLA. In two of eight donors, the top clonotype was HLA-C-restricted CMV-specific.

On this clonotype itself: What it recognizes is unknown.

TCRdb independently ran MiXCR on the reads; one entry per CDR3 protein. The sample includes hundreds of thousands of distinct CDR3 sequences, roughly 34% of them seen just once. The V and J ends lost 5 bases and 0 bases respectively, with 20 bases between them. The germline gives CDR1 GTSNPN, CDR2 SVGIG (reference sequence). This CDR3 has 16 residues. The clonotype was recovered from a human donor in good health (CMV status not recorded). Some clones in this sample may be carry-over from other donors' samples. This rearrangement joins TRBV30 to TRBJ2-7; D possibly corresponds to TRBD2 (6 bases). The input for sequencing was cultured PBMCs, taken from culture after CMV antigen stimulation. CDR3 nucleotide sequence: TGTGCCTGGGAATCCGGGCGGGATGTGGGCTCCTACGAGCAGTACTTC. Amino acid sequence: CAWESGRDVGSYEQYF.